This TCR beta chain was identified during a study of T cells in Graves' hyperthyroidism and ophthalmopathy. Duration under 3 months, a NOSPECS grade of at least 4, and a Clinical Activity Score of at least 3 characterized the ophthalmopathy patients. Uncontrolled infection, other autoimmune disease, pregnancy or lactation led to exclusion. The PBMCs were sourced from fresh peripheral blood (more than 8.5 ml). Trimming removed 4 bases from V and 0 bases from J, with 6 bases in between. CDR1 is SNHLY and CDR2 is FYNNEI in the germline V gene. The CDR3 spans 13 residues. The investigators amplified TCR beta CDR3 regions from RNA transcripts. First-round RT-PCR targeting the TCR CDR3 was performed with the HTBI primer set. TCRdb recomputed calls from the multiplex PCR reads with MiXCR, one row per CDR3 protein. There are 400,000 or so distinct CDR3 sequences in the sample; over 12% occur only once, and 25% to 30% lies in the top ten.

This clonotype has ten or more counts. The antigen is undetermined. Notes on the study in general: Ophthalmopathy was identified by the model a median 6.5 months ahead of onset.

Sequencing input: blood. The TCR was taken from a middle-aged man with Graves' ophthalmopathy. The genes are TRBV2 and TRBJ1-2; no definite D call. CDR3 sequence (DNA): TGTGCCAGCAGTGCCAGGCCTAACTATGGCTACACCTTC. Protein product: CASSARPNYGYTF.